Listed below are T cell receptor beta chains from one sample, sequenced in a study of cytomegalovirus exposure and HLA in healthy donors. Generated by immunoSEQ multiplex PCR, the TCRdb table keeps only in-frame clones and is missing some. The table lists roughly 50,000 clones, approximately 86% of them singletons. The sequencing input was PBMCs. These receptors originate from a woman under 30 in good health and CMV-seronegative. Each CDR3 is given with its conserved first and last residue. D genes are given only for firm matches. Clone size appears in some rows only: once, few, many, or a class for an expanded clone.

NA	TRBD2	TRBJ2-1	TRBV6-6	CASSPSGVNYNEQFF	TGTGCCAGCAGCCCAAGCGGGGTAAACTACAATGAGCAGTTCTTC
NA	NA	TRBJ2-6	TRBV27	CASSSINSGANVLTF	TGTGCCAGCAGTTCCATCAACTCTGGGGCCAACGTCCTGACTTTC
NA	NA	TRBJ1-1	TRBV7-8	CASSSYPDRVNTEAFF	TGTGCCAGCAGCTCCTACCCCGACAGAGTGAACACTGAAGCTTTCTTT
NA	NA	TRBJ1-2	TRBV27	CASSFLEAGGYTF	TGTGCCAGCAGTTTTTTGGAGGCAGGAGGCTACACCTTC
NA	TRBD2	TRBJ2-3	TRBV5-4	CAAGALVGDTQYF	TGTGCAGCGGGGGCTTTGGTCGGCGATACGCAGTATTTT
NA	NA	TRBJ2-1	TRBV6-1	CASSEGGRVRYNEQFF	TGTGCCAGCAGTGAAGGAGGGCGGGTTAGGTACAATGAGCAGTTCTTC
once	NA	TRBJ1-4	TRBV12-1	CASSFVKRKEKLFF	TGTGCCAGCAGCTTTGTTAAGAGGAAGGAAAAACTGTTTTTT
NA	TRBD1	TRBJ1-2	TRBV5-4	CASSFRDRAYGYTF	TGTGCCAGCAGCTTCCGGGACAGAGCCTATGGCTACACCTTC
NA	TRBD1	TRBJ2-5	TRBV11-1	CASRGQGGETQYF	TGTGCCAGCAGGGGACAGGGTGGAGAGACCCAGTACTTC
once	NA	TRBJ1-5	TRBV28	CASSPSGSEGSQPQHF	TGTGCCAGCAGTCCCTCTGGCTCAGAGGGAAGTCAGCCCCAGCATTTT
NA	TRBD2	TRBJ2-5	TRBV11-2	CASSLLAGARRETQYF	TGTGCCAGCAGCTTACTAGCGGGAGCACGTAGGGAGACCCAGTACTTC
NA	NA	TRBJ2-3	TRBV7-2	CASSLGAFSTDTQYF	TGTGCCAGCAGCTTGGGGGCGTTTAGCACAGATACGCAGTATTTT
NA	NA	TRBJ2-5	TRBV27	CASSLSGGFETQYF	TGTGCCAGCAGTTTATCAGGGGGTTTTGAGACCCAGTACTTC
once	NA	TRBJ1-2	TRBV7-8	CASSKQLNYGYTF	TGTGCCAGCAGCAAACAGCTTAACTATGGCTACACCTTC
NA	NA	TRBJ2-3	TRBV6-4	CASSPSGTDTQYF	TGTGCCAGCAGTCCTAGCGGCACAGATACGCAGTATTTT
NA	TRBD1	TRBJ1-2	TRBV28	CASSARQGDGYTF	TGTGCCAGCAGTGCCAGACAGGGGGATGGCTACACCTTC
NA	TRBD1	TRBJ2-1	TRBV5-1	CASSLQGALDNEQFF	TGCGCCAGCAGCTTACAGGGGGCGCTGGACAATGAGCAGTTCTTC
once	NA	TRBJ2-7	TRBV27	CASSLEPSGYEQYF	TGTGCCAGCAGTCTCGAGCCCAGCGGCTACGAGCAGTACTTC
NA	TRBD2	TRBJ2-1	TRBV7-9	CASSPGTSPYNEQFF	TGTGCCAGCAGCCCCGGGACTAGTCCCTACAATGAGCAGTTCTTC
NA	TRBD2	TRBJ2-1	TRBV2	CASDGFSSGISYEQFF	TGTGCCAGTGATGGGTTTTCTAGCGGCATAAGTTATGAGCAGTTCTTC
NA	NA	TRBJ2-5	TRBV6-1	CASIESPLAQETQYF	TGTGCCAGCATCGAATCTCCTTTGGCCCAAGAGACCCAGTACTTC
NA	NA	TRBJ2-3	TRBV30	CAWSVRGGTKNTQYF	TGTGCCTGGAGTGTACGGGGCGGGACGAAAAATACGCAGTATTTT
once	NA	TRBJ1-1	TRBV27	CASSFWSDTEAFF	TGTGCCAGCAGTTTTTGGAGTGACACTGAAGCTTTCTTT
NA	TRBD2	TRBJ2-7	TRBV11-2	CASSSTSAGERYEQYF	TGTGCCAGCAGCTCAACTTCGGCGGGAGAGCGCTACGAGCAGTACTTC
NA	TRBD2	TRBJ2-3	TRBV27	CASSLDSGGLAGVGDTQYF	TGTGCCAGCAGTTTAGATTCGGGGGGACTAGCGGGAGTGGGAGATACGCAGTATTTT
NA	TRBD2	TRBJ2-1	TRBV7-8	CASSRGLGVEQFF	TGTGCCAGCAGCCGGGGACTAGGTGTTGAGCAGTTCTTC